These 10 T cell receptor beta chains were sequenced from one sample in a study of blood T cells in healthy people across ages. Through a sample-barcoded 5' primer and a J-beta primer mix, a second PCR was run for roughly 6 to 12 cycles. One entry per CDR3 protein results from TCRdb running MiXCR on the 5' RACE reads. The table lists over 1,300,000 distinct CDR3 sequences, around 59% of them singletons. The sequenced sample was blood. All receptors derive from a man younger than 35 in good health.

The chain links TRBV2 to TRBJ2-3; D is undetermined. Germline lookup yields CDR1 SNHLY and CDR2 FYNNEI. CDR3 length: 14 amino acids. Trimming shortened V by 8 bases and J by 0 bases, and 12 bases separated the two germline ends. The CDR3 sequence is CASVPVVSTDTQYF. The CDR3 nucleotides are TGTGCCAGCGTTCCGGTCGTCAGCACAGATACGCAGTATTTT.

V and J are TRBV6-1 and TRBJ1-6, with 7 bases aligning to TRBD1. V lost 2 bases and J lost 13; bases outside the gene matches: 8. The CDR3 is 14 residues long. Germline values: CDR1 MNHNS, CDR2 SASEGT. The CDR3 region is CASSERSGGQPLHF. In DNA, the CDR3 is TGTGCCAGCAGTGAACGGTCAGGGGGTCAGCCCCTCCACTTT.

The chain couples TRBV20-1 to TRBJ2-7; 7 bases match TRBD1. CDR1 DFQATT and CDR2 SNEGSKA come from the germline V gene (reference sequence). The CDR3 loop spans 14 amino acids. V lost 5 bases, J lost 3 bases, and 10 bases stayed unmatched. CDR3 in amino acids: CSAGDSRPIYEQYF. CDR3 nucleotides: TGCAGTGCTGGGGACAGCCGTCCTATCTACGAGCAGTACTTC.

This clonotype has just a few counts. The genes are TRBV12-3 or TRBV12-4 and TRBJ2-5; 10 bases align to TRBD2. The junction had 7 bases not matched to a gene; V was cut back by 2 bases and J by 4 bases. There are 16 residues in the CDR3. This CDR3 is CASSLFGTSEVETQYF. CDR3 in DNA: TGTGCCAGCAGTTTATTCGGGACTAGCGAAGTAGAGACCCAGTACTTC.

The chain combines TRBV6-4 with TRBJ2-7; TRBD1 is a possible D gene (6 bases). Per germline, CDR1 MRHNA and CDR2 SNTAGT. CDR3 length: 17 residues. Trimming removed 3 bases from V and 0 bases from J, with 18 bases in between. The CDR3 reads CASSEEFGQPSSYEQYF. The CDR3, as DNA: TGTGCCAGCAGTGAGGAGTTCGGACAGCCGAGCTCCTACGAGCAGTACTTC.

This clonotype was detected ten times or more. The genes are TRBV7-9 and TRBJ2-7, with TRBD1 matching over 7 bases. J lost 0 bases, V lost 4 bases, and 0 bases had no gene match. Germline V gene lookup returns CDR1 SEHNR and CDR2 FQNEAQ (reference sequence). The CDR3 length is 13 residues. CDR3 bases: TGTGCCAGCAGCTGGGACAGCTCCTACGAGCAGTACTTC. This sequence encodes CASSWDSSYEQYF.

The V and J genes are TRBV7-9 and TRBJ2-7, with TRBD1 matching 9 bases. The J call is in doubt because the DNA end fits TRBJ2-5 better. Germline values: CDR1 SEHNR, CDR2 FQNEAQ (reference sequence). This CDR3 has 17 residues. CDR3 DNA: TGTGCCAGCAGCCTACGTCTGGACAGGGGCGTCGCAGAGACCCAGTACTTC. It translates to CASSLRLDRGVAETQYF.

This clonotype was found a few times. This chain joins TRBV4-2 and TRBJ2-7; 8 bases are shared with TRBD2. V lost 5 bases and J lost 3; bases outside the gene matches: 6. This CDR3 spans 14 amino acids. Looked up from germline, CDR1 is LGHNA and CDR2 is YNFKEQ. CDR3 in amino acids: CASSTGTRGYEQYF. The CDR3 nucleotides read TGTGCCAGCAGCACCGGGACTAGAGGCTACGAGCAGTACTTC.

Written as DNA, the CDR3 is TGTGCCAGCAGCTTGGGGACAGGGGGTCAAAGTGAGCAGTTCTTC. It codes for CASSLGTGGQSEQFF. The chain carries TRBV5-6 and TRBJ2-1; 10 bases are a match to TRBD1. The germline V gene encodes CDR1 SGHDT and CDR2 YYEEEE. With 0 bases clipped from V and 9 bases from J, the junction kept 6 bases outside the gene matches. CDR3 length: 15 amino acids.

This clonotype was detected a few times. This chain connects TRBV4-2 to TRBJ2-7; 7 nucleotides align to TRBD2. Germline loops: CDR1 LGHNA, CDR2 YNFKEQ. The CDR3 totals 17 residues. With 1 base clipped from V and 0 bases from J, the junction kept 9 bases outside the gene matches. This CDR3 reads CASSQAPQAGHSYEQYF. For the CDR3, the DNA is TGTGCCAGCAGCCAAGCTCCCCAAGCGGGGCACTCCTACGAGCAGTACTTC.